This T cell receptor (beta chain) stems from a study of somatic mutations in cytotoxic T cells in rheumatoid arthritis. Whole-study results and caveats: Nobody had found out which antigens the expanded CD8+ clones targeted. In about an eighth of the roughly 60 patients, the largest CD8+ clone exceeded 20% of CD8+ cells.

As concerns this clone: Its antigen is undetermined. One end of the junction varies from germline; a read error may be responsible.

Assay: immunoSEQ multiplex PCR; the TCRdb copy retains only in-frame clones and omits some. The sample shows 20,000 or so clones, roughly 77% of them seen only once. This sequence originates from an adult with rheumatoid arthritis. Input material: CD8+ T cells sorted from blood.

The CDR3 bases are TGTGCCAGCAATTTAGCGGGGCCAGCCTACGAGCAGTACTTC. It yields the protein CASNLAGPAYEQYF. The V and J genes are TRBV27 and TRBJ2-7; 8 nucleotides agree with TRBD2. In germline, CDR1 is MNHEY, CDR2 SMNVEV (reference sequence). The CDR3 length is 14 residues.